Sequencing of this T cell receptor beta chain was carried out in a study of T cell repertoires in cytomegalovirus infection. From the reads, TCRdb called clonotypes with MiXCR, one entry per CDR3 protein. Of around 330,000 distinct CDR3 sequences in the sample, 17% are singletons; the top ten hold around 13%. There are 15 residues in the CDR3. V dropped 5 bases and J dropped 1; count of bases not matched to a gene: 2. Germline loops: CDR1 SGHVS, CDR2 FNYEAQ. The sample holds many counts of this clonotype. V gene TRBV7-6 combines with J gene TRBJ2-6, with 7 bases that match TRBD2. This TCR was recovered from a human donor in good health (CMV status not recorded). Some clones in this sample may be carry-over from other donors' samples. Sequencing input: PBMCs. This chain's CDR3 is CASSRGGSGANVLTF. The CDR3, as DNA: TGTGCCAGCAGCAGGGGAGGGTCTGGGGCCAACGTCCTGACTTTC.